The present T cell receptor (beta chain) was sequenced within a study of cytomegalovirus exposure and HLA in healthy donors (dated 2017 in TCRdb). Looking at the study overall: An earlier analysis of approximately 640 of the donors reported approximately 300 Gb of sequence data and around 120 million unique TCR beta sequences from about 200 million T cells. The T cell repertoires of 700 or so subjects were profiled by immunosequencing and related to cytomegalovirus serostatus. High-throughput TCR immunosequencing, statistical association of individual TCRs with disease status, and machine learning were combined to predict cytomegalovirus infection status. An early release covering 550 to 700 HLA-typed donors comprised approximately 290 gigabases of sequencing data and 85 million to 100 million unique TCR sequences. Along with the approximately 700-subject first cohort, a separate validation cohort of 120 different subjects was used. The genetic ancestry cluster associated with self-reported Caucasian donors included about 81% of the 398 genotyped donors. The study was designed to test whether signatures of past pathogen exposure could be identified by cataloging public T cell receptors. About five DR-DQ haplotypes were handled as single units for association and clustering because linkage in the cohort was strong. Donor age, sex, ethnicity and CMV serostatus were compiled alongside the repertoire data. HLA typing included class I and class II loci at four-digit resolution. Genome-wide SNP genotypes for about 65% of the roughly 670 donors were used in a later genetic analysis, which treated that subset as a discovery cohort. A later analysis re-examined previously published TCR beta repertoires from hundreds of donors and added high-resolution HLA genotyping to investigate patterns of TCR occurrence. Rather than using new phenotypic data, the later analysis identified candidate immune exposures from TCR beta sequences and from how often those sequences occurred across donors. In an earlier analysis of roughly 600 of the donors, high-throughput TCR beta sequencing was used to judge whether each TCR beta V gene segment behaved as functional or pseudogenic. Among about 360 genotyped donors of the cohort, an average of around 240,000 unique TCR beta nucleotide sequences were sequenced per donor, roughly a sixth of them non-productive. All discovery cohort repertoires had been generated on a single sequencing platform. Typing coverage differed by locus: A, B, C, DRB1 and DQB1 were typed in about 629-640 donors, DQA1 in roughly 500, DPA1 in over 600, and DPB1 in just under 480. General study outcomes and caveats: In this cohort, only TCR beta chains were sequenced, and detectable features were limited by the absence of alpha or paired-chain data. Correlated functional status among segregating V segments might reflect linkage disequilibrium, but an unknown experimental factor could not be ruled out. Most TCR sequences were observed very rarely across donors, whereas some public TCRs were present in many individuals. The earlier analysis of nearly 600 of the donors excluded fewer than 20 rarely observed V segments, including chromosome 9 orphons, because counts were too low. CMV serostatus was the only immune exposure information available for the cohort. It was suggested by the authors that the approach could potentially be generalized to other disease states and immunological phenotypes. In a later analysis, HLA-associated TCR beta chains showed more clonal expansion and lower generation probabilities than non-associated chains that were equally common. When HLA alleles, especially DR and DQ, strongly co-occurred, attributing TCR associations to individual alleles was difficult. The presence/absence analyses assumed that sequencing depth was roughly uniform across donors, and that assumption may not be true. A total of 150 to 200 TCR beta chains were listed by the study as associated with cytomegalovirus. Because HLA typing was unavailable for some donors at each locus, only the typed subset was used in association tests. According to a later analysis, most CMV-associated TCR beta chains appeared to be HLA-restricted, and the HLA associations seemed to be driven largely by CMV exposure. A few of the identified cytomegalovirus-associated TCR beta chains were confirmed in vitro to be specific for cytomegalovirus antigens. A later genetic analysis reported fewer N-insertions in productive TCRs among donors in an Asian-associated ancestry cluster than the roughly 640-donor mean. An earlier analysis of 587 of the donors showed that most TCR beta V segments appeared in productive rearrangements either about 90% or about 30% of the time, which broadly matched IMGT annotations. A further reported finding was that TCR beta sequences accurately predicted the HLA-A and HLA-B alleles for most subjects in the first cohort. In both the original and validation cohorts, the classifier was reported to diagnose cytomegalovirus status with high specificity and sensitivity. According to a later analysis, TCR association rates differed among HLA loci, with DRB1 alleles showing the most associated TCRs and HLA-C alleles showing the fewest. Specific HLA alleles were associated with over 15,000 TCR beta sequences at a false discovery rate of 0.05 in a later analysis. Because the 87-base-pair reads could not distinguish some IMGT-functional V segments, including TRBV6-2 and TRBV6-3, those segments were excluded. An association between a missense DCLRE1C variant and V-gene and J-gene trimming of TCR beta chains was found in a later genetic analysis and replicated in an independent cohort. A later analysis reported that several top co-occurrence clusters appeared linked to parvovirus B19, influenza, CMV and Epstein-Barr virus. A cluster of highly shared sequence variants was judged likely to be a technical artifact of the sequencing pipeline.

The sample holds one count of this clone. Which antigen it targets is not known. Per-base quality was not reported, and no clone a single base away is much larger than it. The cohort comprised under 700 healthy bone marrow donors. At the time of sampling, all cohort members were nominally healthy, though unrecorded immune exposures were likely present. The donor was CMV seropositive and belonged to the group of about 290 seropositive cohort members. Every donor gave a peripheral blood sample, and the peripheral blood mononuclear cells from that sample were used for TCR beta sequencing. The Qiagen DNeasy Blood Extraction Kit was used to extract genomic DNA from the blood cell samples. Libraries were made using the immunoSEQ multiplex PCR assay. For the multiplex PCR, a mixture combining 60 forward primers for TCR Vbeta segments and 13 reverse primers for TCR Jbeta segments was used. The CDR3 region of rearranged TCR beta genes was amplified from genomic DNA with a multiplex PCR assay. The Illumina HiSeq System was used to sequence the amplified TCR beta libraries as 87-base-pair reads. The study's processing was this. A later analysis tallied roughly 76 million unique TCR beta chains across the 610 or so repertoires, and roughly 11 million of those chains were shared by two or more donors. Raw reads were error-corrected and collapsed into unique sequences with a nearest-neighbor algorithm that merged closely related sequences to remove PCR and sequencing errors. Alignment of CDR3 sequences to IMGT reference sequences was used to assign V, D and J gene segments. For a sequence to be retained, a match of at least six nucleotides to both a V gene segment and a J gene segment was required. A rearrangement was called productive if the CDR3 had no stop codons and remained in frame with V and J, and every other rearrangement was called non-productive. Following IMGT convention, CDR3 was defined as the stretch from the second conserved V-encoded cysteine to the conserved J-encoded phenylalanine. The earlier analysis of about 590 of the donors excluded sequences that lacked an unambiguous match to a single V gene segment. An earlier analysis of fewer than 750 of the donors classified V segments as functional when productive rearrangements were above 56.7% and as segregating when the standard deviation between donors was above 5%. A statistical classification framework was built to diagnose cytomegalovirus status from the catalog of TCR beta chain sequences. In a later analysis, V and J genes were assigned by comparing TCR nucleotide sequences against IMGT/GENE-DB human TR gene sequences. A later analysis assigned CDR3 sequences and most-parsimonious VDJ recombination scenarios with the TCRdist pipeline. In a later analysis, each TCR beta chain was defined by its CDR3 amino acid sequence together with its V-gene family, and reads without a unique V-gene family were excluded. A later analysis removed roughly 590 highly shared, low-generation-probability nucleotide sequences to deal with suspected cross-contamination and a sequencing artifact. In a later analysis, a clonal expansion index for each public chain was calculated from normalized within-repertoire ranks of inferred template counts. In a later analysis, generation probabilities were computed using a VDJ recombination model fitted to out-of-frame rearrangements, and the results were checked against IGoR. In a later analysis, TCR-TCR, TCR-HLA and TCR-CMV co-occurrence was scored with hypergeometric tests, and a repertoire-size bias correction was applied to TCR pairs. A later analysis estimated false discovery rates by permuting HLA or CMV assignments 20 times. In a later analysis, co-occurring TCRs were grouped using DBSCAN, and TCRdist sequence similarity was added for clustering within HLA-allele-positive subsets. For co-occurrence clustering, repertoires with fewer than 30,000 or more than 120,000 public chains were excluded, along with a handful of repertoires with anomalous nucleotide sharing. TCRdb's version of the immuneACCESS table is confined to in-frame rearrangements and falls short of the full clone set. An unresolved V gene accounts for under half of the shortfall where checked; the remainder is of unknown origin. D and trimming come from the DNA, and the V and J calls and clone size come from that table. The sample has 180,000 or so clones on record, under 80% of them singletons. About 2.5% of the sample lies in the top ten.

Trimming at the junction amounts to 4 bases on V and 3 bases on J, and the germline ends lie 10 bases apart. The germline V gene yields MNHNS for CDR1 and SASEGT for CDR2. The CDR3 runs 14 amino acids, cysteine and phenylalanine included. The DNA shown is the 42-base CDR3, in frame from base 1. The V and J segments used are TRBV6-1 and TRBJ1-5; no confident D gene assignment can be made. The sequence came from a woman aged 25 to 39 in good health and CMV-seropositive. The sequenced sample was PBMCs. DNA sequence: TGTGCCAGCAGTGTTACAAGTAACAATCAGCCCCAGCATTTT. Its protein is CASSVTSNNQPQHF.